The 24 T cell receptor beta chains below all came from one sample that was sequenced in a study of blood T cell repertoires in COVID-19. The protocol was immunoSEQ multiplex PCR, while the TCRdb copy is restricted to in-frame clones and leaves out a portion. The data hold about 200,000 clones, with more than 75% observed a single time. The material sequenced was PBMCs or T cells enriched from blood (not recorded which). The source of these receptors is a man in his forties with acute COVID-19.

Regarding this clone: This sample includes further DNA sequences coding for the same CDR3. The chain has TRBV30 and TRBJ1-5; no definite D call. This CDR3 spans 13 amino acids. Germline assignment: CDR1 GTSNPN and CDR2 SVGIG (reference sequence). V lost 0 bases, J lost 7 bases, and 10 bases lay in between. Written as DNA, the CDR3 is TGTGCCTGGAGTGTGAGGGAGGAACAGCCCCAGCATTTT. Translated: CAWSVREEQPQHF.

This clone has only one observation. The chain uses TRBV19 and TRBJ1-5; 7 bases line up with TRBD1. Germline lookup yields CDR1 LNHDA and CDR2 SQIVND (reference sequence). V shed 4 bases, J shed 7 bases, and the junction held 7 bases outside the gene matches. This CDR3 spans 14 amino acids. CDR3 DNA sequence: TGTGCCAGTAGTAACCACAGGGGTAACCAGCCCCAGCATTTT. It encodes CASSNHRGNQPQHF.

The J gene is TRBJ1-4, the V gene TRBV19, with D possibly matching TRBD1 (6 bases). This CDR3 is built from 13 residues. The germline V and J ends were trimmed by 5 bases and 8 bases, with 12 bases remaining between them. The germline V gene has CDR1 LNHDA and CDR2 SQIVND (reference sequence). CDR3 in amino acids: CASSSRGKEKLFF. DNA of the CDR3: TGTGCCAGTAGTTCCAGGGGTAAGGAAAAACTGTTTTTT.

The chain links TRBV7-7 to TRBJ2-5, with 9 bases that match TRBD2. CDR3 length: 16 residues. Trimming removed 1 base from V and 1 base from J; junction bases left unmatched: 4. CDR1 and CDR2 (germline): SSHAT, FNYEAQ (reference sequence). CDR3 nucleotide sequence: TGTGCCAGCAGCTTAGGCCTAGCGGGACCCCAAGAGACCCAGTACTTC. This encodes CASSLGLAGPQETQYF.

The rearrangement joins TRBV5-4 to TRBJ1-6; D is perhaps TRBD1 (6 bases). V was trimmed by 4 bases and J by 0 bases, leaving 11 bases between them. The CDR3 sequence is 16 residues long. In germline, CDR1 is SGHNT, CDR2 YYREEE (reference sequence). CDR3 nucleotide sequence: TGTGCCAGCAGCCCAAAACAGGGCTCCTATAATTCACCCCTCCACTTT. It translates to CASSPKQGSYNSPLHF.

The rearrangement uses TRBV27 and TRBJ2-5; D may be TRBD2 (6 bases). Germline CDR1 is MNHEY and CDR2 is SMNVEV (reference sequence). V gave up 2 bases and J gave up 5 bases, with 21 bases separating them. CDR3 length: 17 amino acids. CDR3 DNA sequence: TGTGCCAGCAGTTTAAGTATGGGGGGAAGGGGCCGTGAGACCCAGTACTTC. It encodes CASSLSMGGRGRETQYF.

V gene TRBV19 combines with J gene TRBJ1-2; maybe TRBD1 (6 bases). Looked up from germline, CDR1 is LNHDA and CDR2 is SQIVND (reference sequence). V gave up 7 bases and J gave up 9 bases, with 12 bases separating them. This CDR3 region has 11 residues. Written as DNA, the CDR3 is TGTGCCAGTACCTCCAGGGGAAGCTACACCTTC. Amino acid sequence: CASTSRGSYTF.

The chain couples TRBV24-1 to TRBJ2-3, with TRBD1 matching over 9 bases. This CDR3 is built from 15 residues. CDR1 and CDR2 (germline): KGHDR, SFDVKD. Trimming removed 1 base from V and 6 bases from J; junction bases left unmatched: 4. The CDR3 sequence is CATSDFNRGLDTQYF. The CDR3 DNA reads TGTGCCACCAGTGATTTTAACAGGGGGCTCGATACGCAGTATTTT.

The chain carries TRBV19 and TRBJ1-6; the D gene is possibly TRBD1 (6 bases). Germline V gene data show CDR1 as LNHDA and CDR2 as SQIVND (reference sequence). This CDR3 is built from 16 residues. V lost 6 bases to trimming and J lost 9 bases, with 21 bases between them. The CDR3 spells CASSPQKTTGGSPLHF. DNA for the CDR3: TGTGCCAGTAGCCCTCAAAAAACGACAGGCGGTTCACCCCTCCACTTT.

The chain combines TRBV5-1 with TRBJ1-1, with TRBD1 matching over 7 bases. This CDR3 contains 15 residues. The ends lost 1 base at V and 4 bases at J; junction bases unmatched: 7. Germline V gene sequence: CDR1 SGHRS, CDR2 YFSETQ. CDR3 DNA: TGCGCCAGCAGCTTGATCCCCCAGGGGGGCACTGAAGCTTTCTTT. This encodes CASSLIPQGGTEAFF. Full variable domain (rest looked up from reference TRBV5-1 and TRBJ1-1): KAGVTQTPRYLIKTRGQQVTLSCSPISGHRSVSWYQQTPGQGLQFLFEYFSETQRNKGNFPGRFSGRQFSNSRSEMNVSTLELGDSALYLCASSLIPQGGTEAFFGQGTRLTVV.

The V and J genes are TRBV5-1 and TRBJ1-3; D is unresolved. Germline loops: CDR1 SGHRS, CDR2 YFSETQ. Trimming removed 4 bases at V and 0 bases at J, with 11 bases between. CDR3 size: 15 residues. CDR3 in DNA: TGCGCCAGCAGCCCCGCAGGTTTCTCTGGAAACACCATATATTTT. Translating gives CASSPAGFSGNTIYF.

This chain connects TRBV25-1 to TRBJ2-1; 7 bases map to TRBD1. CDR3 length: 15 amino acids. J gave up 2 bases and V 8 bases, and 9 bases lay outside the gene matches. Germline assignment: CDR1 MGHDK and CDR2 SYGVNS. This CDR3 is CASGTGTVAYNEQFF. CDR3 nucleotides: TGTGCCAGCGGGACCGGGACAGTCGCCTACAATGAGCAGTTCTTC.

V usage is TRBV7-3 and J usage is TRBJ2-1, with 9 bases matching TRBD1. The CDR3 is made up of 20 amino acids. The V gene's germline CDR1 is SGHTA and CDR2 FQGTGA. The ends lost 5 bases at V and 4 bases at J; junction bases unmatched: 21. The CDR3 sequence is CASSHSVPGQGSRLYNEQFF. CDR3 coding DNA: TGTGCCAGCAGCCACTCCGTCCCGGGACAGGGTTCGAGGCTGTACAATGAGCAGTTCTTC. Supplemented by reference TRBV7-3 and TRBJ2-1, the full variable domain reads GAGVSQTPSNKVTEKGKYVELRCDPISGHTALYWYRQSLGQGPEFLIYFQGTGAADDSGLPNDRFFAVRPEGSVSTLKIQRTERGDSAVYLCASSHSVPGQGSRLYNEQFFGPGTRLTVL.

The J gene is TRBJ2-6, the V gene TRBV7-9; D is possibly TRBD1 (6 bases). Germline CDR1 is SEHNR and CDR2 is FQNEAQ (reference sequence). This CDR3 spans 16 amino acids. Trimming stripped 2 bases from V and 3 bases from J, with 11 bases between. CDR3 region: CASSLQGPVGANVLTF. Written as DNA, the CDR3 is TGTGCCAGCAGCTTACAGGGGCCTGTTGGGGCCAACGTCCTGACTTTC.

V gene TRBV2 combines with J gene TRBJ2-7; a weak D match, TRBD1 (5 bases). This CDR3 has 11 amino acids. The V end lost 11 bases, the J end lost 4 bases, and 12 bases lay between the germline ends. Germline values: CDR1 SNHLY, CDR2 FYNNEI. This CDR3 reads CAGTTEYEQYF. In DNA, the CDR3 is TGTGCCGGCACGACAGAATACGAGCAGTACTTC.

This clone was counted once. CDR3 amino acids: CAIHPGQGDSPLHF. The CDR3, as DNA: TGTGCCATCCATCCGGGACAGGGAGATTCACCCCTCCACTTT. The chain has TRBV28 and TRBJ1-6; 9 bases match TRBD1. Looked up from germline, CDR1 is MDHEN and CDR2 is SYDVKM. The CDR3 loop spans 14 amino acids. V was clipped by 10 bases and J by 8 bases; unmatched bases: 9.

The chain uses TRBV3-1 (or the pseudogene TRBV3-2) and TRBJ2-5; possible D gene TRBD2, 6 bases. The CDR3 runs to 15 residues. Germline lookup yields CDR1 LGHDT and CDR2 YNNKEL (reference sequence). V lost 3 bases, J lost 2 bases, and 13 bases lay in between. CDR3 in DNA: TGTGCCAGCAGCCATAATCTAGCGCCTCAAGAGACCCAGTACTTC. This sequence encodes CASSHNLAPQETQYF.

The V and J genes are TRBV21-1 and TRBJ2-1; the tabulated D call, TRBD1, remains unverified against the DNA. TRBV21-1 is marked as a pseudogene. This CDR3 region has 18 residues. The CDR3 DNA reads as TGTGCCAGCAGCAAAGAATGGGCAGGGGTTATCGTTTACAATGAGCAGTTCTTC. Its translation: CASSKEWAGVIVYNEQFF.

The chain uses TRBV28 and TRBJ2-3; D gene ambiguous. The V end was cut by 5 bases, the J end by 2 bases, with 11 bases between. This CDR3 is built from 14 residues. Germline loops: CDR1 MDHEN, CDR2 SYDVKM. CDR3 residues: CASSPLIATDTQYF. In DNA, the CDR3 is TGTGCCAGCAGTCCCCTAATAGCCACAGATACGCAGTATTTT.

The DNA of the CDR3 is TGTGCCAGCAGCTTACTAGCGGGAGCGCCATACAATGAGCAGTTCTTC. It is translated as CASSLLAGAPYNEQFF. The rearrangement uses TRBV9 and TRBJ2-1; 11 nucleotides align to TRBD2. This CDR3 is built from 16 residues. Trimming removed 4 bases from V and 4 bases from J; junction bases left unmatched: 7. CDR1 and CDR2 from the germline V gene are SGDLS and YYNGEE. Full variable domain (remainder filled in from reference TRBV9 and TRBJ2-1): DSGVTQTPKHLITATGQRVTLRCSPRSGDLSVYWYQQSLDQGLQFLIQYYNGEERAKGNILERFSAQQFPDLHSELNLSSLELGDSALYFCASSLLAGAPYNEQFFGPGTRLTVL.

This clone was seen once. The V gene is TRBV28, the J gene TRBJ1-1; no definite D call. Trimming stripped 1 base from V and 2 bases from J, with 11 bases between. This CDR3 is built from 15 residues. The germline gives CDR1 MDHEN, CDR2 SYDVKM. The CDR3 DNA sequence: TGTGCCAGCAGTTTATCAGGCCGGCCCAACACTGAAGCTTTCTTT. Translated, it gives CASSLSGRPNTEAFF.

V and J are TRBV7-9 and TRBJ1-2, with D possibly TRBD1 on 6 matching bases. The V gene lost 3 bases and the J gene lost 0 bases, with 8 bases spanning the gap. Germline V gene lookup returns CDR1 SEHNR and CDR2 FQNEAQ (reference sequence). The CDR3 contains 14 residues. The CDR3 loop reads CASSLGTSNYGYTF. CDR3 nucleotides: TGTGCCAGCAGCTTGGGGACATCTAACTATGGCTACACCTTC.

The CDR3 bases are TGTGCCAGCAGCCGGACTAGCGGGTTTCTCTACGAGCAGTACTTC. This sequence encodes CASSRTSGFLYEQYF. The gene calls are TRBV9 and TRBJ2-7; TRBD2 matches 11 bases. With 4 bases clipped from V and 3 bases from J, the junction kept 6 bases outside the gene matches. Germline V gives CDR1 SGDLS, CDR2 YYNGEE. The CDR3 runs 15 residues.

This clone was recorded once. J is TRBJ1-1 and V is TRBV7-3; D is perhaps TRBD1 (5 bases). This CDR3 is 14 amino acids long. The V end lost 2 bases, the J end lost 2 bases, and 9 bases lay between the germline ends. Germline CDR1 SGHTA, CDR2 FQGTGA. CDR3 region: CASSLSRTNTEAFF. CDR3 nucleotides: TGTGCCAGCAGCTTATCACGGACAAACACTGAAGCTTTCTTT.